This TCR beta chain was recovered during a study of OX40 agonist ivuxolimab in advanced cancers. Study-wide results and limits: Among patients with partial responses at 0.1-3.0 mg/kg, clonal expansion was among the lowest. CD8+ T cells showed, on average, more clonal expansion than CD4+ cells. Certain nonresponding patients likewise had low normalized T-cell clonal expansion.

In the case of this clone: Its antigen is unknown.

Clones were sequenced by immunoSEQ multiplex PCR, and TCRdb holds only the in-frame ones, with some missing. The sample yields about 41,000 clones, 85% seen once. Samples of blood were obtained at baseline, on cycle 4 day 1, and on cycle 7 day 1. Deletions cut 3 bases from V and 7 bases from J, with 4 bases between. This CDR3 comprises 11 residues. Germline values: CDR1 SGHNT, CDR2 YENEEA. Sequenced here: CD4+ or CD8+ T cells sorted from blood, sampled in a trial of the OX40 agonist ivuxolimab. The sequence was obtained from an adult with an advanced solid tumor such as melanoma, head and neck, liver or kidney cancer. This chain joins TRBV11-3 and TRBJ2-1; D is uncertain. The CDR3 spells CASSFGNEQFF. The CDR3 region has the DNA TGTGCCAGCAGCTTCGGGAATGAGCAGTTCTTC.